This T cell receptor beta chain stems from a study of T cells in Graves' hyperthyroidism and ophthalmopathy. General study results and limits: Blood held most thyroid clonotypes expanded above 0.001 frequency. The authors' 13 V-J model separated ophthalmopathy from stable hyperthyroidism.

As to this clonotype: Its specificity is unknown.

For ophthalmopathy patients, the Clinical Activity Score was at least 3 and the NOSPECS grade at least 4; duration was under 3 months. Germline V CDR1 and CDR2: MGHDK, SYGVNS. The CDR3 is made up of 16 amino acids. Trimming took 8 bases from V and 2 from J; bases not matched to a gene: 12. Regions amplified from RNA transcripts were the TCR beta CDR3 regions. HTBI primers were employed in a first-round RT-PCR of the TCR CDR3. MiXCR, run by TCRdb on the multiplex PCR reads, gives a single entry per CDR3 protein. The table records hundreds of thousands of distinct CDR3 sequences, about 20% of them present only once.

The chain joins TRBV25-1 to TRBJ1-3; 7 bases agree with TRBD1. The receptor was isolated from a man aged 30 to 39 with Graves' ophthalmopathy. The sequencing input was blood. The CDR3 region is CASDTGDGPTGNTIYF. CDR3 DNA: TGTGCCAGCGATACAGGGGACGGTCCGACTGGAAACACCATATATTTT.